This TCR beta chain was identified in a study of blood T cell repertoires in COVID-19. Authors' methods: For nucleated cells, counts were estimated from reference gene primer amplification. The assay was immunoSEQ multiplex PCR, and TCRdb's table has in-frame clones only and misses some. Clone size and the V and J calls come from that table; the DNA yielded D and trimming. The table shows under 80,000 clones, with around 77% occurring only once. This CDR3 is 17 amino acids long. CDR1 is SGHAT and CDR2 is FQNNGV in the germline V gene. V was cut by 0 bases and J by 5 bases, with 17 bases left in between.

What was sequenced was peripheral blood. The chain uses TRBV11-2 and TRBJ1-5, with D possibly TRBD1 on 5 matching bases. This TCR was sampled from a man older than 75 with active or convalescent COVID-19. The DNA of the CDR3 is TGTGCCAGCAGCTTAGATAGTGGAACAGGATGGTATCAGCCCCAGCATTTT. Translating it yields CASSLDSGTGWYQPQHF.